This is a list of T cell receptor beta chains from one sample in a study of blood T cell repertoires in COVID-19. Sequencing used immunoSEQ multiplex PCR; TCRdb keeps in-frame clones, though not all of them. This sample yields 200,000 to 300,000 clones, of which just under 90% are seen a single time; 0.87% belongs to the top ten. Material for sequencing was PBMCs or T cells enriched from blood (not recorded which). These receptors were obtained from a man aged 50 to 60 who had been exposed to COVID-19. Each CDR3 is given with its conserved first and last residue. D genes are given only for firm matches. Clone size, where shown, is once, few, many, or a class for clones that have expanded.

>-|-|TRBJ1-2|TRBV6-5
CASSLQGIYGYTF
TGTGCCAGCAGTTTACAGGGAATTTATGGCTACACCTTC
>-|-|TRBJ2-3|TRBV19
CASSITPNTDTQYF
TGTGCCAGTAGTATAACCCCTAACACAGATACGCAGTATTTT
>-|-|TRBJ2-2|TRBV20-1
CSATGTGELFF
TGCAGTGCAACGGGGACCGGGGAGCTGTTTTTT
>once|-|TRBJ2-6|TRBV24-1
CATSDPGTSGANVLTF
TGTGCCACCAGTGATCCGGGGACTTCTGGGGCCAACGTCCTGACTTTC
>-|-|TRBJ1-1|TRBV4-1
CASSRAVAGGFTEAFF
TGCGCCAGCAGCCGCGCCGTTGCGGGGGGCTTCACTGAAGCTTTCTTT
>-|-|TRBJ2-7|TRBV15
CATSRGRASYEQYF
TGTGCCACCAGCAGAGGGCGGGCATCCTACGAGCAGTACTTC
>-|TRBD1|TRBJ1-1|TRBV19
CASSIGGQVNTEAFF
TGTGCCAGTAGTATTGGGGGACAGGTAAACACTGAAGCTTTCTTT
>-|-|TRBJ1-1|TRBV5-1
CASSLERGSEAFF
TGCGCCAGCAGCTTGGAAAGGGGGAGTGAAGCTTTCTTT
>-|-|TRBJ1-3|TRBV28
CASSTPQGYSGNTIYF
TGTGCCAGCAGCACCCCTCAGGGATACTCTGGAAACACCATATATTTT
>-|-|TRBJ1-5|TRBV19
CATAGVWSNQPQHF
TGTGCCACCGCAGGGGTCTGGAGCAATCAGCCCCAGCATTTT
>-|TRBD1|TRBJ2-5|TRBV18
CASRGLGQETQYF
TGTGCCAGCAGGGGGCTGGGGCAAGAGACCCAGTACTTC
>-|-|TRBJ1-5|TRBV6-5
CASSYRGGQPQHF
TGTGCCAGCAGTTACAGGGGCGGCCAGCCCCAGCATTTT
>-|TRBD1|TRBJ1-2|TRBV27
CASSPWTGAHGYTF
TGTGCCAGCAGTCCCTGGACAGGGGCCCATGGCTACACCTTC
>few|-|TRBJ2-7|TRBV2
CARHRPGSYEQYF
TGTGCCAGGCACAGGCCTGGCTCCTACGAGCAGTACTTC
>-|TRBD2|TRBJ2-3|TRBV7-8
CASSLIRLAGDLQYF
TGTGCCAGCAGCTTAATACGGCTAGCGGGAGACCTGCAGTATTTT
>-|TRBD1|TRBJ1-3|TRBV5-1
CASSLAGTAGNTIYF
TGCGCCAGCAGCTTGGCCGGGACAGCCGGAAACACCATATATTTT
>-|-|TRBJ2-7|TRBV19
CASSIETGSYEQYF
TGTGCCAGTAGTATAGAGACAGGCTCCTACGAGCAGTACTTC
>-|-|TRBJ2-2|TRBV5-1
CASSSQGNTGELFF
TGCGCCAGCAGTTCACAGGGAAACACCGGGGAGCTGTTTTTT